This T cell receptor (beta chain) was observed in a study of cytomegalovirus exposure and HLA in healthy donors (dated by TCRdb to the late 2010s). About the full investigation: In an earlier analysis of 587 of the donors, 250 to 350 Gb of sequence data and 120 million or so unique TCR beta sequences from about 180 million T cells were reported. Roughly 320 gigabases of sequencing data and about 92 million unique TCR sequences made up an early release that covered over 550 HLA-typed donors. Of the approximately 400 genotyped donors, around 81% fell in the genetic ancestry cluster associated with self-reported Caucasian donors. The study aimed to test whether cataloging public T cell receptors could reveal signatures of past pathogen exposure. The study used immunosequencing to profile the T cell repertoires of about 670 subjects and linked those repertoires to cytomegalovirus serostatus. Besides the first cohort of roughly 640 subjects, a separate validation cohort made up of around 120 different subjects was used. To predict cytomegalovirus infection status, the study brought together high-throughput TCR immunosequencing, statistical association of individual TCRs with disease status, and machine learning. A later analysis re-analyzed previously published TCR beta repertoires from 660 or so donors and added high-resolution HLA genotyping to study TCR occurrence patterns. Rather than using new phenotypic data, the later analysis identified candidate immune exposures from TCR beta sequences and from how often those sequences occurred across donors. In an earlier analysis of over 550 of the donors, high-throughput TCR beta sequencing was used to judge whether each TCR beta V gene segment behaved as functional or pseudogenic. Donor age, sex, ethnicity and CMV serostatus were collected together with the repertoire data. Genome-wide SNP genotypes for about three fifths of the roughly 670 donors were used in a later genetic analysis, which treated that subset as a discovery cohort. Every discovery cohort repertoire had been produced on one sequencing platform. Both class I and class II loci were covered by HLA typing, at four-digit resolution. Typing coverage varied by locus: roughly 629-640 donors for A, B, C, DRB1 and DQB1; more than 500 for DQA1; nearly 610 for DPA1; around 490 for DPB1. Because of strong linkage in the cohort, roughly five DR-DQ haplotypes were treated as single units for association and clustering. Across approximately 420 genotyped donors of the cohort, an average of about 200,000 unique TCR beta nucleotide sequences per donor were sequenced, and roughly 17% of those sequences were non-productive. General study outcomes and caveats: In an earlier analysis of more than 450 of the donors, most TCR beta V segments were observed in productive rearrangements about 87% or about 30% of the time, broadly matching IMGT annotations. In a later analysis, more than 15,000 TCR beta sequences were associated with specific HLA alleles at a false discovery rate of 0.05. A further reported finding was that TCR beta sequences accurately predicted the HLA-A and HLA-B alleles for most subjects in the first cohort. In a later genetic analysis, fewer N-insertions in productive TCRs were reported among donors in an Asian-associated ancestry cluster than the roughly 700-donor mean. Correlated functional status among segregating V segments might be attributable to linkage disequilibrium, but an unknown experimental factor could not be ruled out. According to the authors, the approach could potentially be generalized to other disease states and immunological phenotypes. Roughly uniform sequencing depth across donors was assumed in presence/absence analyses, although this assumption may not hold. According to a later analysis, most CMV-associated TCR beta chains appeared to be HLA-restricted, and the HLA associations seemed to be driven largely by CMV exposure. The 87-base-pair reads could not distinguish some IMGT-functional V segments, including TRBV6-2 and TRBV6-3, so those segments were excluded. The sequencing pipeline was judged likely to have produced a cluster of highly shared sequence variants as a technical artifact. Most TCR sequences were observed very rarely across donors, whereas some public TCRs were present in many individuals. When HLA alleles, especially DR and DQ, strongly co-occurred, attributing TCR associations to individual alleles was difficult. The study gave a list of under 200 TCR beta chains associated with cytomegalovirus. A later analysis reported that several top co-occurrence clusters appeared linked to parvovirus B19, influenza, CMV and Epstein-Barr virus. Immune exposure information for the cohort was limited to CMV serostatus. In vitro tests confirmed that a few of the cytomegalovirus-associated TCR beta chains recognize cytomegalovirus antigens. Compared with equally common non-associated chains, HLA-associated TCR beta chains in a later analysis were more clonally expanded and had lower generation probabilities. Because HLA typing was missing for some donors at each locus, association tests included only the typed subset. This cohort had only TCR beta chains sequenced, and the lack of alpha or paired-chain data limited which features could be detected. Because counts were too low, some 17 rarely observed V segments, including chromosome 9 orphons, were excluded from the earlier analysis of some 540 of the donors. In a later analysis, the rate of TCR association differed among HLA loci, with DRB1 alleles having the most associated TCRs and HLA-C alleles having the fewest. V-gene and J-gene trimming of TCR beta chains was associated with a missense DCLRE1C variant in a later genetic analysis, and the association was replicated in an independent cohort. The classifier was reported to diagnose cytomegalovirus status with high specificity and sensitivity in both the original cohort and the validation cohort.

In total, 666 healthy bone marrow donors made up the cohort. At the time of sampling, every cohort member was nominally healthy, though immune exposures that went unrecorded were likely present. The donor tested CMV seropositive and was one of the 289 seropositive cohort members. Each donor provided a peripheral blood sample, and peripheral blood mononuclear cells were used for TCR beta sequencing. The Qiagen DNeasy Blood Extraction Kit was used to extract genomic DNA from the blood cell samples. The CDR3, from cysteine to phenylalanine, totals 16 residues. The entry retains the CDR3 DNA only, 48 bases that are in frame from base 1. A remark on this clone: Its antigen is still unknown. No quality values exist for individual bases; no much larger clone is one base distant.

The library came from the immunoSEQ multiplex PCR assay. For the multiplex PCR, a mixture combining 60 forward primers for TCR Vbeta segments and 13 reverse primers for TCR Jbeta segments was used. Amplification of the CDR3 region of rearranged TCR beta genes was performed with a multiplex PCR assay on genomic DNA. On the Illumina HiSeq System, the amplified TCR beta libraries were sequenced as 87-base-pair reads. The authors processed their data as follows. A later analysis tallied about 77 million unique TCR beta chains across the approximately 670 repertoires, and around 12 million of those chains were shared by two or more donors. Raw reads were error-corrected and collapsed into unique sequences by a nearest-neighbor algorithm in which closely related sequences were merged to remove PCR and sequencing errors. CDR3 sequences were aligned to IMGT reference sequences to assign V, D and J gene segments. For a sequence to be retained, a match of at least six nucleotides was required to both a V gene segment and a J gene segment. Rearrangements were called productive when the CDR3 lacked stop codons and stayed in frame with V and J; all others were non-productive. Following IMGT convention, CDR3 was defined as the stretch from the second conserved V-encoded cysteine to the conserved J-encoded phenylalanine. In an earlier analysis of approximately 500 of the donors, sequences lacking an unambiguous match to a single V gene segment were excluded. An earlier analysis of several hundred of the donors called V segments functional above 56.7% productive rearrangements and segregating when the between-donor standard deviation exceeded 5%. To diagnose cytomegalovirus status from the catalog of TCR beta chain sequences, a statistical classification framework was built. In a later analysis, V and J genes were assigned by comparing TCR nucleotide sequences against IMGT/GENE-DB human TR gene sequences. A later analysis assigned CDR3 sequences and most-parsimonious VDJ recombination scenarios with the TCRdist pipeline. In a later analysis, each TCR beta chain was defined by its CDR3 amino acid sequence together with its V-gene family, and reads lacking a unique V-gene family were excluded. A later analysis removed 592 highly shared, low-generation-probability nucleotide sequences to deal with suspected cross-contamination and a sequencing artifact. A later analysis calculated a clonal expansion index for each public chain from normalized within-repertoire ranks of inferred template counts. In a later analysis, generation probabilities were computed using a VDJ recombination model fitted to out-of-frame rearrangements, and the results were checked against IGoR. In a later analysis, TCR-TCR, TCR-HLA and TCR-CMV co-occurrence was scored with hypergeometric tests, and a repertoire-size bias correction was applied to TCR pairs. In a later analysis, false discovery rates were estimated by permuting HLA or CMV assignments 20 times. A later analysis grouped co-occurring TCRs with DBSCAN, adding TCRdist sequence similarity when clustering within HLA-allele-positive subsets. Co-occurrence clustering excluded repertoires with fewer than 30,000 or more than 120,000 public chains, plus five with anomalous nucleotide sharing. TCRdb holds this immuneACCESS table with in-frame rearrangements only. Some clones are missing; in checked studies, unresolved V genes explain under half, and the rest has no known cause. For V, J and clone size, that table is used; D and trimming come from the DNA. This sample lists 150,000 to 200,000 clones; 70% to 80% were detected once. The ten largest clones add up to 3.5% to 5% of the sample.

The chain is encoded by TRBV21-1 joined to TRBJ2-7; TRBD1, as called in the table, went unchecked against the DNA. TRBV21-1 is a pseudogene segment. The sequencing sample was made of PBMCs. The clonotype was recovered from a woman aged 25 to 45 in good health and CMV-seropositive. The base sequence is TGTGCCAGCAGCAAAGTCGGGACAGGAGGTTTCTACGAGCAGTACTTC. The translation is CASSKVGTGGFYEQYF.